The clone carrying this T cell receptor beta chain was found once. Generated by immunoSEQ multiplex PCR, the TCRdb table keeps only in-frame clones and is missing some. The table shows 1 million to 1.2 million clones, with roughly 80% occurring only once. These data originate in a study of shared clonotypes between healthy human individuals. CDR3 length: 16 residues. V lost 1 base to trimming and J lost 7 bases; unmatched junction nucleotides: 3. Germline V CDR1 and CDR2: SGHAT, FQNNGV. This sequence joins TRBV11-2 and TRBJ2-1; TRBD2 matches at 14 bases. The sequence was collected from a man between 18 and 35 years old in good health. Some clones in this sample may be carry-over from other donors' samples. The sample taken for sequencing was memory CD4+ T cells from PBMCs. Documented subset: CD45RA-negative fraction. The CDR3, as DNA: TGTGCCAGCAGCTTAGGACTAGCGGGAGGGGGGAATGAGCAGTTCTTC. Residues: CASSLGLAGGGNEQFF.